This T cell receptor (beta chain) was identified during a study of cytomegalovirus exposure and HLA in healthy donors. General study results and limits: In a later analysis, specific HLA alleles were associated with under 20,000 TCR beta sequences at a 0.05 false discovery rate. In a later analysis, TCR beta V- and J-gene trimming showed a link to a missense DCLRE1C variant. Later work found that TCR association rates differed between HLA loci; DRB1 had the most and HLA-C the fewest.

Points on this clone: Its antigen remains unidentified.

The germline gives CDR1 SGHDT, CDR2 YYEEEE. The CDR3 is 15 amino acids. Losses at the gene ends were 0 bases for V and 1 base for J; bases not matched to a gene: 1. The PCR contained 60 Vbeta and 13 Jbeta primers. This table comes from immunoSEQ multiplex PCR, and its TCRdb copy is limited to in-frame clones, with some not included. The sample records 75,000 to 90,000 clones, 85% being singletons. This TCR was recovered from a man aged 40-49 years in good health and CMV-seropositive. This chain joins TRBV5-6 and TRBJ2-1, with 7 bases matching TRBD1. Sample: PBMCs. CDR3 bases: TGTGCCAGCAGCTTGGCGGACAGGTCCTACAATGAGCAGTTCTTC. It encodes CASSLADRSYNEQFF.